The rows below give T cell receptor beta chains drawn from one sample of a study of vaccination effects on CD4 cells after COVID-19. TCRdb's copy holds only in-frame clones and misses some; the assay was immunoSEQ multiplex PCR. The data show 75,000 to 100,000 clones, roughly 73% seen once. These receptors have no known antigen. The source was CD4+ T cells from PBMCs cultured with HCoV-OC43 spike peptides, collected after COVID-19 vaccination. The origin of the receptors is a human donor who received a COVID-19 vaccine. Both conserved end residues are part of each CDR3. A D gene is named only where the DNA matches it firmly. Size tells how often a clone was seen (once, few, many) or the class of an expanded clone, and some rows leave it out.

D gene | clone size | J gene | V gene | CDR3 length | CDR3 DNA | CDR3 protein
- | - | TRBJ2-3 | TRBV7-2 | 14 | TGTGCCAGCAGCTTAGCCGGGGGCAAAGATACGCAGTATTTT | CASSLAGGKDTQYF
- | - | TRBJ2-2 | TRBV18 | 14 | TGTGCCAGCTCACCAAGGGGTGACACCGGGGAGCTGTTTTTT | CASSPRGDTGELFF
- | - | TRBJ2-3 | TRBV7-9 | 18 | TGTGCCAGCAGCGCTCGAGGGGCCGGGACCCGATCAGCAGATACGCAGTATTTT | CASSARGAGTRSADTQYF
- | - | TRBJ2-2 | TRBV27 | 15 | TGTGCCAGCAGAAGAGGGTCTCCTAACACCGGGGAGCTGTTTTTT | CASRRGSPNTGELFF
- | - | TRBJ1-2 | TRBV5-1 | 14 | TGCGCCAGCAGCCGGGGGAGTTTCGGATATGGCTACACCTTC | CASSRGSFGYGYTF
TRBD1 | - | TRBJ1-5 | TRBV19 | 16 | TGTGCCAGTAGTTCCCGACAGGGGGGACGCAATCAGCCCCAGCATTTT | CASSSRQGGRNQPQHF
TRBD2 | - | TRBJ2-1 | TRBV9 | 13 | TGTGCCAGCAGCGTCCCAGGGAGGGATGAGCAGTTCTTC | CASSVPGRDEQFF
- | - | TRBJ2-5 | TRBV6-6 | 14 | TGTGCCAGCAGTTACTCACAGGGCCAAGAGACCCAGTACTTC | CASSYSQGQETQYF
- | - | TRBJ1-3 | TRBV3-1/TRBV3-2 | 15 | TGTGCCAGCAGCCAAGCTCAGGGTTATGGAAACACCATATATTTT | CASSQAQGYGNTIYF
TRBD1 | - | TRBJ1-2 | TRBV30 | 14 | TGTGCCTGGAATCGGGACAGGGTGAACTATGGCTACACCTTC | CAWNRDRVNYGYTF
TRBD1 | - | TRBJ1-5 | TRBV7-2 | 13 | TGTGCCAGCAGTCGACAGGGTGTAGTGCCCCAGCATTTT | CASSRQGVVPQHF
- | - | TRBJ2-4 | TRBV2 | 14 | TGTGCCAGCGGCAACCCGCTAGCCAAAAACATTCAGTACTTC | CASGNPLAKNIQYF
- | - | TRBJ1-4 | TRBV5-1 | 15 | TGCGCCAGCAGCTTGATCCCTGGGGGTAATGAAAAACTGTTTTTT | CASSLIPGGNEKLFF
- | - | TRBJ1-2 | TRBV11-2 | 14 | TGTGCCAGCAGCTTGTCTCAGGGGTCTACGGGCTACACCTTC | CASSLSQGSTGYTF
- | - | TRBJ1-2 | TRBV5-5 | 13 | TGTGCCAGCAGCTTGTCATATCTCTATGGCTACACCTTC | CASSLSYLYGYTF
- | - | TRBJ1-2 | TRBV12-5 | 13 | TGTGCTAGTGGTTTAGAGCTTAACTATGGCTACACCTTC | CASGLELNYGYTF
TRBD1 | - | TRBJ2-1 | TRBV11-1 | 13 | TGTGCCAGCAGCTTGGACAGGGGGAATGAGCAGTTCTTC | CASSLDRGNEQFF
TRBD2 | - | TRBJ2-5 | TRBV3-1/TRBV3-2 | 18 | TGTGCCAGCAGCCAAGATCGTTTCGCGGGGGGCCACCAAGAGACCCAGTACTTC | CASSQDRFAGGHQETQYF
TRBD1 | - | TRBJ1-1 | TRBV12-3/TRBV12-4 | 12 | TGTGCCAGCAGTCCGGGACAGGCTGAAGCTTTCTTT | CASSPGQAEAFF
- | few | TRBJ1-4 | TRBV5-1 | 14 | TGCGCCAGCAGAGTACAGAGCTCTAATGAAAAACTGTTTTTT | CASRVQSSNEKLFF
- | - | TRBJ2-5 | TRBV18 | 16 | TGTGCCAGCTCACCATCCCCTCCCTTGGTGAGAGAGACCCAGTACTTC | CASSPSPPLVRETQYF
- | few | TRBJ1-1 | TRBV7-9 | 14 | TGTGCCAGCAGCTCCCTAGGGGATTACACTGAAGCTTTCTTT | CASSSLGDYTEAFF
- | - | TRBJ2-4 | TRBV18 | 14 | TGTGCCAGCTCACCTTCCAGGGCCCAAAACATTCAGTACTTC | CASSPSRAQNIQYF
TRBD1 | - | TRBJ2-2 | TRBV14 | 17 | TGTGCCAGCAGCCACGGACTATGGACAGGGGTGACCGGGGAGCTGTTTTTT | CASSHGLWTGVTGELFF
- | few | TRBJ1-5 | TRBV5-1 | 14 | TGCGCCAGCAGCCCCTCCAGTGGGTCTCAGCCCCAGCATTTT | CASSPSSGSQPQHF
- | - | TRBJ1-2 | TRBV14 | 13 | TGTGCCAGCAGCCAAGGCACGGACTATGGCTACACCTTC | CASSQGTDYGYTF
TRBD1 | - | TRBJ1-1 | TRBV6-5 | 14 | TGTGCCAGTTTTTGGACAGGGGGAAACACTGAAGCTTTCTTT | CASFWTGGNTEAFF
- | once | TRBJ2-3 | TRBV24-1 | 13 | TGTGCCACCAGGGCAGGGGGCACAGATACGCAGTATTTT | CATRAGGTDTQYF
- | - | TRBJ1-1 | TRBV5-1 | 14 | TGCGCCAGCAGCTTGGGCAGTTTGAACACTGAAGCTTTCTTT | CASSLGSLNTEAFF
TRBD1 | - | TRBJ1-4 | TRBV5-1 | 14 | TGCGCCAGCAGCTCGGGACAGCCTAATGAAAAACTGTTTTTT | CASSSGQPNEKLFF
- | - | TRBJ1-5 | TRBV6-6 | 14 | TGTGCCAGCAGTACCCGGACGAAAAATCAGCCCCAGCATTTT | CASSTRTKNQPQHF
- | few | TRBJ1-3 | TRBV28 | 14 | TGTGCCAGCAGTGGCTACCAGCAGGGAAACACCATATATTTT | CASSGYQQGNTIYF
TRBD2 | once | TRBJ2-3 | TRBV5-1 | 16 | TGCGCCAGCAGCTTCGGGACTAGCGGGGGGGCAGATACGCAGTATTTT | CASSFGTSGGADTQYF
TRBD1 | - | TRBJ2-5 | TRBV5-5 | 16 | TGTGCCAGCAGCTCACCGCCTCGAACAGGGGCTGAGACCCAGTACTTC | CASSSPPRTGAETQYF
TRBD2 | once | TRBJ2-3 | TRBV24-1 | 16 | TGTGCCACCAGCACCTCTGGCGGGGGGAGCACAGATACGCAGTATTTT | CATSTSGGGSTDTQYF
- | - | TRBJ1-5 | TRBV28 | 13 | TGTGCCAGCAGAACCCCCGCCGGGCAGCCCCAGCATTTT | CASRTPAGQPQHF
TRBD2 | - | TRBJ2-1 | TRBV10-3 | 14 | TGTGCCATCAGTGAGCTAGCGGGGTATAATGAGCAGTTCTTC | CAISELAGYNEQFF
- | - | TRBJ1-2 | TRBV2 | 14 | TGTGCCAGCAGTAACAACCAGGGCAGGTCCGGCTACACCTTC | CASSNNQGRSGYTF
- | once | TRBJ2-3 | TRBV5-1 | 14 | TGCGCCAGCAGCCCTACCCCCATCACAGATACGCAGTATTTT | CASSPTPITDTQYF
- | - | TRBJ2-3 | TRBV21-1 | 17 | TGTGCCAGCAGCAAAGTCAGACTAGCGGGGGTCTCAGATACGCAGTATTTT | CASSKVRLAGVSDTQYF
- | - | TRBJ2-5 | TRBV6-6 | 21 | TGTGCCAGCAGTCACACTCTTGCCCCGGGACCTGGGGCTCCAATTGGAGAGACCCAGTACTTC | CASSHTLAPGPGAPIGETQYF
- | - | TRBJ2-2 | TRBV27 | 14 | TGTGCCAGCAGTTTAGGCCATCCCACCGGGGAGCTGTTTTTT | CASSLGHPTGELFF
- | - | TRBJ2-1 | TRBV11-3 | 15 | TGTGCCAGCAGCCGAGACGCGGTTTCCTACAATGAGCAGTTCTTC | CASSRDAVSYNEQFF
TRBD2 | - | TRBJ2-3 | TRBV15 | 15 | TGTGCCACCAGCAGTGCGCGGGGGGCGGTAGATACGCAGTATTTT | CATSSARGAVDTQYF
- | - | TRBJ2-1 | TRBV29-1 | 10 | TGCAGCGGGGGTTACAATGAGCAGTTCTTC | CSGGYNEQFF
TRBD2 | - | TRBJ2-3 | TRBV12-5 | 16 | TGTGCTAGTGGTTTAGGACTAGCCTCAAGCACAGATACGCAGTATTTT | CASGLGLASSTDTQYF
TRBD1 | once | TRBJ1-3 | TRBV5-5 | 16 | TGTGCCAGCGGTTGGGACAGGGGTTGGTCTGGAAACACCATATATTTT | CASGWDRGWSGNTIYF
- | - | TRBJ2-5 | TRBV24-1 | 15 | TGTGCCACCAGTGTGGCACAGGGTGCAGGAGAGACCCAGTACTTC | CATSVAQGAGETQYF
- | - | TRBJ1-6 | TRBV7-9 | 15 | TGTGCCAGCAGCCGTGACAGCTTCGGGAATTCACCCCTCCACTTT | CASSRDSFGNSPLHF
TRBD2 | - | TRBJ2-2 | TRBV7-2 | 14 | TGTGCCAGCAGCAATAGACTAGCAATCGGGGAGCTGTTTTTT | CASSNRLAIGELFF
- | few | TRBJ1-2 | TRBV2 | 14 | TGTGCCAGCAGTGAAGAAGGGGTTGTGCGTGGCTACACCTTC | CASSEEGVVRGYTF
- | - | TRBJ1-4 | TRBV19 | 12 | TGTGCCAGTATCTCCCGGAATGAAAAACTGTTTTTT | CASISRNEKLFF
- | - | TRBJ2-5 | TRBV7-8 | 14 | TGTGCCAGCAGCTTAGAATCTGTGGGGGAGACCCAGTACTTC | CASSLESVGETQYF
- | few | TRBJ1-2 | TRBV5-4 | 15 | TGTGCCAGCAGCTTGGATGTCACGGAAAACTATGGCTACACCTTC | CASSLDVTENYGYTF
TRBD1 | - | TRBJ1-2 | TRBV7-2 | 14 | TGTGCCAGCAGTCATTCCGGGACAGGGTCGGGCTACACCTTC | CASSHSGTGSGYTF
- | - | TRBJ2-1 | TRBV5-4 | 14 | TGTGCCAGCAGCTTGGGCGGGGGCGAGGATGAGCAGTTCTTC | CASSLGGGEDEQFF
- | few | TRBJ2-1 | TRBV24-1 | 11 | TGTGCCACCAGTTTTAACAATGAGCAGTTCTTC | CATSFNNEQFF